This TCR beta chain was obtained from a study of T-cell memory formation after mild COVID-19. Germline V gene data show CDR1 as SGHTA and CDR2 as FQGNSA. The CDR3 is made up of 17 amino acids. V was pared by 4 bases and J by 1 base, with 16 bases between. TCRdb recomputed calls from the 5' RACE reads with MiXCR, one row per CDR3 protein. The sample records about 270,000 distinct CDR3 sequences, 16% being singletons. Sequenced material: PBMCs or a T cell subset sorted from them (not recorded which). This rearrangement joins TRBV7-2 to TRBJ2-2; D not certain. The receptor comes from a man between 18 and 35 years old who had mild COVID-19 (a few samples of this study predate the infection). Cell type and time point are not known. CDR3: CASSSRPTDLNTGELFF. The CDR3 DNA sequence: TGTGCCAGCAGCTCAAGGCCTACCGACCTGAACACCGGGGAGCTGTTTTTT.